These T cell receptor beta chains were read from a single sample in a study of molecular identifiers for immune sequencing clone quantification. TCRdb called the PCR reads again in MiXCR, with one record for every CDR3 protein. The sample lists hundreds of thousands of distinct CDR3 sequences, 25% occurring once. Sequenced material: naive CD8+ T cells from blood, with Jurkat cell RNA spiked in. These receptors all stem from a human donor in good health. Some libraries in this study had Jurkat cell RNA spiked in. CDR3s include the opening cysteine and the closing phenylalanine or tryptophan. D genes are given only for firm matches. Size is stated for part of the rows, as once, few or many counts, or as a class when the clone is expanded.

size	V	length	J	D	CDR3	DNA
few	TRBV5-4	15	TRBJ2-7	TRBD2	CASSLEAGDSYEQYF	TGTGCCAGCAGCTTGGAAGCGGGAGATAGCTACGAGCAGTACTTC
many	TRBV27	15	TRBJ2-7	NA	CASRKAQGSTYEQYF	TGTGCCAGCAGGAAAGCCCAAGGGAGTACCTACGAGCAGTACTTC
many	TRBV7-9	15	TRBJ1-4	NA	CASSLRTDDNEKLFF	TGTGCCAGCAGCTTGCGCACGGATGATAATGAAAAACTGTTTTTT
many	TRBV4-3	16	TRBJ1-1	NA	CASSPNYRGVNTEAFF	TGCGCCAGCAGCCCTAACTACCGCGGGGTAAACACTGAAGCTTTCTTT
few	TRBV12-3/TRBV12-4	12	TRBJ2-7	NA	CASSFGRSEQYF	TGTGCCAGCAGTTTTGGGAGGTCCGAGCAGTACTTC
many	TRBV4-3	15	TRBJ2-7	TRBD2	CASSQDGAGVYEQYF	TGCGCCAGCAGCCAAGACGGGGCGGGGGTCTACGAGCAGTACTTC
many	TRBV7-2	16	TRBJ2-1	TRBD2	CASRSQTGLGLNEQFF	TGTGCCAGCAGAAGTCAAACGGGACTAGGTTTAAATGAGCAGTTCTTC
many	TRBV27	15	TRBJ2-5	TRBD2	CASSPGTSGTETQYF	TGTGCCAGCAGTCCAGGGACTAGCGGGACAGAGACCCAGTACTTC
many	TRBV30	13	TRBJ1-1	NA	CAWSVIGIAEAFF	TGTGCCTGGAGTGTAATAGGGATCGCTGAAGCTTTCTTT
many	TRBV12-3/TRBV12-4	14	TRBJ1-1	TRBD1	CASSTGGSNTEAFF	TGTGCCAGCAGCACAGGGGGCTCGAACACTGAAGCTTTCTTT
few	TRBV4-1	13	TRBJ2-7	TRBD1	CASSDRVSDEQYF	TGCGCCAGCAGCGACAGGGTTTCCGACGAGCAGTACTTC
few	TRBV7-2	16	TRBJ2-7	NA	CASSLDGKLSSYEQYF	TGTGCCAGCAGCTTAGATGGTAAACTTAGCTCTTACGAGCAGTACTTC
many	TRBV20-1	16	TRBJ1-1	NA	CSARERAGFFNTEAFF	TGCAGTGCTAGAGAGCGAGCTGGATTTTTTAACACTGAAGCTTTCTTT
NA	TRBV4-1	17	TRBJ2-1	TRBD2	CASSQEFRSGGANEQFF	TGCGCCAGCAGCCAAGAATTCCGGAGCGGGGGGGCTAATGAGCAGTTCTTC
many	TRBV29-1	13	TRBJ2-2	NA	CSVPSGNTGELFF	TGCAGCGTTCCGTCCGGGAACACCGGGGAGCTGTTTTTT
NA	TRBV27	14	TRBJ2-1	NA	CASSLSGQYNERFF	TGTGCCAGCAGTTTATCGGGGCAGTACAATGAGCGGTTCTTC
many	TRBV12-3/TRBV12-4	14	TRBJ2-5	TRBD1	CASSEKGTVETQYF	TGTGCCAGCAGCGAAAAAGGGACAGTAGAGACCCAGTACTTC
many	TRBV4-1	16	TRBJ1-5	NA	CASSQVLGNSNQPQHF	TGCGCCAGCAGCCAAGTATTAGGCAATAGCAATCAGCCCCAGCATTTT
many	TRBV12-3/TRBV12-4	15	TRBJ2-7	NA	CASSPTPFDRYEQYF	TGTGCCAGCAGCCCAACCCCTTTCGACAGGTACGAGCAGTACTTC
NA	TRBV25-1	13	TRBJ2-7	NA	CASSLGQPYAQYF	TGTGCCAGCAGCCTAGGACAGCCCTACGCGCAGTACTTC
many	TRBV6-2/TRBV6-3	17	TRBJ2-3	TRBD2	CASSYEGGGLAGDTQYF	TGTGCCAGCAGTTACGAAGGCGGTGGACTAGCGGGCGATACGCAGTATTTT
few	TRBV12-3/TRBV12-4	13	TRBJ2-7	TRBD1	CASSGQGIYEQYF	TGTGCCAGCAGTGGACAGGGAATCTACGAGCAGTACTTC
many	TRBV7-2	16	TRBJ1-3	NA	CASSLKGVVSGNTIYF	TGTGCCAGCAGCTTAAAGGGGGTGGTGTCTGGAAACACCATATATTTT
many	TRBV28	14	TRBJ1-4	NA	CASSRPGESEKLFF	TGTGCCAGCAGTCGACCTGGAGAGAGTGAAAAACTGTTTTTT
many	TRBV2	14	TRBJ1-5	NA	CASSEGYSNQPQHF	TGTGCCAGCAGCGAGGGGTATAGCAATCAGCCCCAGCATTTT
few	TRBV19	15	TRBJ2-3	NA	CATSPGAASTDTQYF	TGTGCCACCTCCCCGGGGGCAGCTAGCACAGATACGCAGTATTTT
NA	TRBV5-6	15	TRBJ2-3	NA	CASSLRSGTTDTQYF	TGTGCCAGCAGCCTCCGGAGCGGAACCACAGATACGCAGTATTTT
many	TRBV7-8	15	TRBJ2-3	NA	CASSLVGRRTDTQYF	TGTGCCAGCAGCTTAGTCGGACGCCGCACAGATACGCAGTATTTT
NA	TRBV6-5	15	TRBJ2-7	NA	CASSYWDSRTYEQYF	TGTGCCAGCAGTTACTGGGACTCCAGGACCTACGAGCAGTACTTC
few	TRBV27	16	TRBJ2-3	TRBD2	CASSLWSGSGLDTQYF	TGTGCCAGCAGTTTATGGAGCGGGAGCGGATTAGATACGCAGTATTTT
few	TRBV27	16	TRBJ2-1	TRBD2	CASGFGLAGGNNEQFF	TGTGCCAGCGGATTCGGTCTCGCGGGGGGTAACAATGAGCAGTTCTTC
NA	TRBV7-9	14	TRBJ1-1	NA	CANSPAEGGTEAFF	TGTGCCAACAGCCCCGCGGAGGGAGGAACTGAAGCTTTCTTT
NA	TRBV19	14	TRBJ2-7	NA	CASSTTDERYEQYF	TGTGCCAGTAGTACGACCGATGAGAGGTACGAGCAGTACTTC
few	TRBV28	13	TRBJ2-7	NA	CASSFRRGGEQYF	TGTGCCAGCAGTTTCCGAAGGGGCGGCGAGCAGTACTTC